Presented here are 15 T cell receptor beta chains from one specimen sequenced in a study of cytomegalovirus exposure and HLA in healthy donors (dated by TCRdb to 2016 to 2017). Library creation used the immunoSEQ multiplex PCR assay. For the multiplex PCR, a mixture combining 60 forward primers for TCR Vbeta segments and 13 reverse primers for TCR Jbeta segments was used. The immuneACCESS repertoire file appears here via TCRdb, limited to in-frame rearrangements. These files lack a portion of the clones; in checked studies, under half of the deficit traces to unresolved V genes, and the cause of the others is not known. A total of about 140,000 clones appear in this sample, roughly 73% of them only once. Of the sample, around 1.2% falls within the top ten clones. Sample: PBMCs. The receptors were gathered from a middle-aged woman in good health and CMV-seronegative.

This clone was counted a few times. The chain couples TRBV2 to TRBJ2-1, with a possible D match to TRBD1 (5 bases). The CDR3 extends over 14 amino acids. Trimming pared 3 bases from V and 10 bases from J, leaving 16 bases between. CDR1 is SNHLY and CDR2 is FYNNEI in the germline V gene. CDR3: CASSDRVLGREQFF. The DNA of the CDR3 is TGTGCCAGCAGTGATCGTGTCTTGGGGCGGGAGCAGTTCTTC.

The chain carries TRBV28 and TRBJ1-1, with D possibly matching TRBD1 (6 bases). Looked up from germline, CDR1 is MDHEN and CDR2 is SYDVKM. The CDR3 has 12 amino acids. Trimming pared 8 bases from V and 8 bases from J, leaving 15 bases between. CDR3 DNA: TGTGCCAGCGAGCAGGGGATGGCGGAAGCTTTCTTT. It yields the protein CASEQGMAEAFF. The full variable domain, with the rest looked up from reference TRBV28 and TRBJ1-1, is DVKVTQSSRYLVKRTGEKVFLECVQDMDHENMFWYRQDPGLGLRLIYFSYDVKMKEKGDIPEGYSVSREKKERFSLILESASTNQTSMYLCASEQGMAEAFFGQGTRLTVV.

This clone was detected only a few times. Other DNA sequences within the sample encode an identical CDR3. V and J are TRBV6-1 and TRBJ1-1; the match to TRBD1 covers 7 bases. J lost 1 base, V lost 6 bases, and 2 bases had no gene match. In germline, CDR1 is MNHNS, CDR2 SASEGT. This CDR3 region has 13 residues. The CDR3 sequence is CASSRQGNTEAFF. CDR3 nucleotide sequence: TGTGCCAGCAGCCGACAGGGGAACACTGAAGCTTTCTTT.

The gene calls are TRBV19 and TRBJ2-5; D ambiguous. Germline V CDR1 and CDR2: LNHDA, SQIVND (reference sequence). V was shortened by 1 base and J by 13 bases, with 16 bases between the two germline ends. This CDR3 comprises 13 residues. As DNA, the CDR3 is TGTGCCAGTAGTATAGTCAATACCTTCACTTTGTACTTC. This gives the protein CASSIVNTFTLYF.

This rearrangement joins TRBV18 to TRBJ2-5; D not certain. The V end lost 6 bases, the J end lost 0 bases, and 5 bases lay between the germline ends. Germline V gives CDR1 KGHSH, CDR2 LQKENI. The CDR3 length is 12 residues. CDR3: CASSLYQETQYF. CDR3 nucleotides: TGTGCCAGCTCCTTGTACCAAGAGACCCAGTACTTC.

The rearrangement links TRBV6-1 to TRBJ2-7; the D is unclear. V was pared by 2 bases and J by 2 bases, with 13 bases between. The CDR3 runs 15 residues. Germline V gene lookup returns CDR1 MNHNS and CDR2 SASEGT. CDR3 in amino acids: CASSEMGRLPYEQYV. CDR3 DNA: TGTGCCAGCAGTGAAATGGGCAGGCTTCCCTACGAGCAGTACGTC.

The genes are TRBV29-1 and TRBJ1-2; TRBD1 matches at 9 bases. The CDR3 contains 12 residues. Germline values: CDR1 SQVTM, CDR2 ANQGSEA. V lost 7 bases and J lost 6; bases outside the gene matches: 6. CDR3 bases: TGCAGCGGTCGGGACAGGGAGGATGGCTACACCTTC. This gives the protein CSGRDREDGYTF.

This clone was seen only once. The chain uses TRBV11-2 and TRBJ1-4; D is undetermined. The CDR3 sequence is 15 residues long. Trimming took 5 bases from V and 7 from J, leaving 17 bases between them. CDR1 is SGHAT and CDR2 is FQNNGV in the germline V gene. CDR3 nucleotide sequence: TGTGCCAGCAGCCCCCGGACGGGAAGTACTGAAAAACTGTTTTTT. Residues: CASSPRTGSTEKLFF.

V and J are TRBV4-1 and TRBJ2-1; D ambiguous. The germline CDR1 and CDR2 sequences are MGHRA and YSYEKL. The CDR3 covers 16 residues. The V and J ends lost 3 bases and 2 bases respectively, with 14 bases between them. Written as DNA, the CDR3 is TGCGCCAGCAGCCAGGTCGACTTACTGACCTACAATGAGCAGTTCTTC. It is translated as CASSQVDLLTYNEQFF.

As DNA, the CDR3 is TGTGCCAGCAGCCCTTGGACAGGGGATGGCTACACCTTC. This encodes CASSPWTGDGYTF. The chain is built from TRBV14 and TRBJ1-2, with TRBD1 identical over 9 bases. This CDR3 region has 13 residues. J was trimmed by 6 bases and V by 4 bases; bases with no gene match: 3. CDR1 and CDR2 from the germline V gene are SGHDN and FVKESK.

The rearrangement joins TRBV10-3 to TRBJ1-2; 7 bases are a match to TRBD1. The V and J ends lost 8 bases and 5 bases, in that order; junction bases with no gene match: 5. CDR1 and CDR2 from the germline V gene are ENHRY and SYGVKD. The CDR3 sequence is 12 residues long. CDR3 sequence: CAIGATGYGYTF. The CDR3 nucleotides are TGTGCCATCGGGGCGACAGGGTATGGCTACACCTTC.

This clone showed up just once. The chain uses TRBV6-6 and TRBJ2-1; D uncertain. The CDR3 spans 13 residues. CDR1 and CDR2 (germline): MNHNY, SVGAGI (reference sequence). The germline V and J ends were trimmed by 5 bases and 0 bases, with 5 bases remaining between them. The CDR3 sequence is CASSGSSYNEQFF. The CDR3 nucleotides are TGTGCCAGCAGTGGTAGCTCCTACAATGAGCAGTTCTTC.

This sequence joins TRBV15 and TRBJ1-4, with D maybe TRBD1 (5 bases). The germline gives CDR1 LNHNV, CDR2 YYDKDF (reference sequence). The V end was cut by 1 base, the J end by 6 bases, with 9 bases between. The CDR3 runs to 14 residues. The CDR3 DNA is TGTGCCACCAGCAGAGGACAGCCTCATGAAAAACTGTTTTTT. Protein: CATSRGQPHEKLFF.

The rearrangement joins TRBV5-1 to TRBJ2-1; 10 bases agree with TRBD2. Germline CDR1 reads SGHRS; CDR2 reads YFSETQ. V was pared by 3 bases and J by 4 bases, with 4 bases of the junction left unmatched. The length of the CDR3 is 15 residues. CDR3 sequence reads: CASSSLAGAYNEQFF. The CDR3 region has the DNA TGCGCCAGCAGCTCCCTAGCGGGGGCTTACAATGAGCAGTTCTTC.

The chain uses TRBV5-6 and TRBJ1-2, with 11 bases that match TRBD1. There are 13 residues in the CDR3. Per germline, CDR1 SGHDT and CDR2 YYEEEE. J gave up 13 bases and V 3 bases, and 8 bases lay outside the gene matches. The CDR3 nucleotides read TGTGCCAGCAGCTCCCCCGGGACAGGGGGTAGCACCTTC. Protein sequence: CASSSPGTGGSTF.